This T cell receptor beta chain was found in a study of blood T cell repertoires in COVID-19. Study at large: The United States, Italy and Spain supplied acute and convalescent COVID-19 samples. Sample material is recorded as cDNA or gDNA derived from T cells, B-cell-depleted T cells, or PBMCs.

This CDR3 is built from 14 residues. Germline CDR1 is MNHEY and CDR2 is SVGAGI. V was shortened by 6 bases and J by 6 bases, with 17 bases between the two germline ends. Clones were read by immunoSEQ multiplex PCR, and TCRdb kept only the in-frame ones, dropping some. The sample holds 110,000 or so clones, around 86% seen once. The sequenced sample was peripheral blood. The V call is TRBV6-5, the J call TRBJ1-2; D ambiguous. This clonotype was obtained from a man aged 45-65 years with acute or convalescent COVID-19. The CDR3 loop is CASSRSRGTNGYTF. In DNA form, the CDR3 reads TGTGCCAGCAGCCGATCGCGGGGAACGAATGGCTACACCTTC.